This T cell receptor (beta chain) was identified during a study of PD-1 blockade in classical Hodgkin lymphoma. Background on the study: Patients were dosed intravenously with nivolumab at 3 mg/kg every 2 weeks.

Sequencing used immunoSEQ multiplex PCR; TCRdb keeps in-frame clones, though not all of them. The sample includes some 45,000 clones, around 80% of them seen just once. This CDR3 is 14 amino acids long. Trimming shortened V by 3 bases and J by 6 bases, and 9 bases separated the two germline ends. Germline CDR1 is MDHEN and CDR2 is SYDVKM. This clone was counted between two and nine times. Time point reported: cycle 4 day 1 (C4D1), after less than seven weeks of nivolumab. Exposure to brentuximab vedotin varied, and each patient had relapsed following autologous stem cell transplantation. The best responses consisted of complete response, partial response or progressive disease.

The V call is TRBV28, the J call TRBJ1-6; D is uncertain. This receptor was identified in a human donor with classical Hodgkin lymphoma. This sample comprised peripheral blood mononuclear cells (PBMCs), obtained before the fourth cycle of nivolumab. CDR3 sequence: CASSFAGFNSPLHF. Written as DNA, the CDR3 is TGTGCCAGCAGTTTTGCTGGTTTTAATTCACCCCTCCACTTT. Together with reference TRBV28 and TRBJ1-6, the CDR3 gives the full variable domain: DVKVTQSSRYLVKRTGEKVFLECVQDMDHENMFWYRQDPGLGLRLIYFSYDVKMKEKGDIPEGYSVSREKKERFSLILESASTNQTSMYLCASSFAGFNSPLHFGNGTRLTVT.